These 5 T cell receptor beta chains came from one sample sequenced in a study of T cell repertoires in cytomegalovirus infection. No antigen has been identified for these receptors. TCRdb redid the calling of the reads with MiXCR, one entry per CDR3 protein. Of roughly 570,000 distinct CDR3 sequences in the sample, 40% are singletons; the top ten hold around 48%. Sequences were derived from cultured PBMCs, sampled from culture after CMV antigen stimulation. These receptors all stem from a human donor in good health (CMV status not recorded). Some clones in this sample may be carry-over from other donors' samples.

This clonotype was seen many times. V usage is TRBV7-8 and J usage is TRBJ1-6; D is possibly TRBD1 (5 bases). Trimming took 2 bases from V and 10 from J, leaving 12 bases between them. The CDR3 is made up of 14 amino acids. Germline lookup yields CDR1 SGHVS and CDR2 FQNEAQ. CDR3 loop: CASSLMPWGSPLHF. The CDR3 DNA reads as TGTGCCAGCAGCTTAATGCCGTGGGGCTCACCCCTCCACTTT. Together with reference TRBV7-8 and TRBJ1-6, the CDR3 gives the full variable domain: GAGVSQSPRYKVAKRGQDVALRCDPISGHVSLFWYQQALGQGPEFLTYFQNEAQLDKSGLPSDRFFAERPEGSVSTLKIQRTQQEDSAVYLCASSLMPWGSPLHFGNGTRLTVT.

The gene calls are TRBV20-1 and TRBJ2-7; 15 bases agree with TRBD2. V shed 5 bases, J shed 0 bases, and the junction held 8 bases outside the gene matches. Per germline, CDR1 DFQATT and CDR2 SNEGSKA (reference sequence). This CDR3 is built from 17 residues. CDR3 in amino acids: CSAGGLAGGRLSYEQYF. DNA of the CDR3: TGCAGTGCTGGGGGACTAGCGGGAGGTCGCCTCTCCTACGAGCAGTACTTC.

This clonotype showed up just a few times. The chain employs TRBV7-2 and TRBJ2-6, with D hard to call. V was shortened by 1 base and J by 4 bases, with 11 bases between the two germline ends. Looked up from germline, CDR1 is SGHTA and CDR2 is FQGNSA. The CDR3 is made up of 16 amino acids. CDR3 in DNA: TGTGCCAGCAGCTTAGTGTCGGGTTCCGGGGCCAACGTCCTGACTTTC. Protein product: CASSLVSGSGANVLTF. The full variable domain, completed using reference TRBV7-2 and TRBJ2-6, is GAGVSQSPSNKVTEKGKDVELRCDPISGHTALYWYRQSLGQGLEFLIYFQGNSAPDKSGLPSDRFSAERTGGSVSTLTIQRTQQEDSAVYLCASSLVSGSGANVLTFGAGSRLTVL.

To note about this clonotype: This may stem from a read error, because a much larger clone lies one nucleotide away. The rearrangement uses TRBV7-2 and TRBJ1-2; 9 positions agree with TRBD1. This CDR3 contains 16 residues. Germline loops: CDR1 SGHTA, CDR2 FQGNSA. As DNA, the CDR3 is TGTGTCAGCAGCTTAACCCAGACAGGGGGGATATATGGCTACACCTTC. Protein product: CVSSLTQTGGIYGYTF.

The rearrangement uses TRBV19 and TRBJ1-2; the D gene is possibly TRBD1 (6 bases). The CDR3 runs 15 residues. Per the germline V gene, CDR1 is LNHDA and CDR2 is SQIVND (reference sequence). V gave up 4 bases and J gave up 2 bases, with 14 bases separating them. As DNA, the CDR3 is TGTGCCAGTAGTACCCCTTCGACAGGCAACTATGGCTACACCTTC. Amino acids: CASSTPSTGNYGYTF.